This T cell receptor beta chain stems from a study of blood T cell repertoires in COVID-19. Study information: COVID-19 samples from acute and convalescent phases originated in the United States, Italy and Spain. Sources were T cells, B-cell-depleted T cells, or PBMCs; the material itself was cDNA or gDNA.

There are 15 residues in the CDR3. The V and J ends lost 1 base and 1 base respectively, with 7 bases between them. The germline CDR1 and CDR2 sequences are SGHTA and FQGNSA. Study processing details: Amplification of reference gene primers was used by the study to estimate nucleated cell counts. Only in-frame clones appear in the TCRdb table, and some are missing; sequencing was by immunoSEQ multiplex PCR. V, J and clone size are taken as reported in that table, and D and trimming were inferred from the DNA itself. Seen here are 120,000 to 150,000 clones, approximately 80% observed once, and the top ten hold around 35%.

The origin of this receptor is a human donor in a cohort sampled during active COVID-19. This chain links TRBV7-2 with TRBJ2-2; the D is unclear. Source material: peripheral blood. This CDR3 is CASSLVAGNTGELFF. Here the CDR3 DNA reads TGTGCCAGCAGCTTAGTTGCAGGGAACACCGGGGAGCTGTTTTTT.